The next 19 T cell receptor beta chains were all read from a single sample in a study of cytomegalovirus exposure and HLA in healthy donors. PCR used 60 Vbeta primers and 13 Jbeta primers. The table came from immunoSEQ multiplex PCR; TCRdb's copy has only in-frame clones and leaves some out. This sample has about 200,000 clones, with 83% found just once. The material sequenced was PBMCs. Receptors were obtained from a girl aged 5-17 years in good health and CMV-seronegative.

The CDR3 region is CASSGSAETGEKLFF. CDR3 DNA: TGTGCCAGTAGCGGGTCGGCGGAAACGGGGGAAAAACTGTTTTTT. The chain recombines TRBV19 with TRBJ1-4; no firm D call. Germline CDR1 LNHDA, CDR2 SQIVND (reference sequence). Deletions cut 6 bases from V and 8 bases from J, with 19 bases between. The CDR3 extends over 15 amino acids.

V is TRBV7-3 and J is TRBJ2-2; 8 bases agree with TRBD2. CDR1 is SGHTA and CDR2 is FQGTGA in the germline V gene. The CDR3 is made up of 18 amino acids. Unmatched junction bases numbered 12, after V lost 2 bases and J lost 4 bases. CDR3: CASSLQWGSGTGTGELFF. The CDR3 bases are TGTGCCAGCAGCTTACAGTGGGGTAGCGGGACGGGCACCGGGGAGCTGTTTTTT.

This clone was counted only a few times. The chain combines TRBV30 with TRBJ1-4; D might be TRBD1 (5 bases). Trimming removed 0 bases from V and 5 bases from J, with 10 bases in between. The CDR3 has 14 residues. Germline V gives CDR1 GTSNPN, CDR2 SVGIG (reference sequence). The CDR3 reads CAWSVPGYNEKLFF. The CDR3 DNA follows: TGTGCCTGGAGTGTACCAGGGTACAATGAAAAACTGTTTTTT.

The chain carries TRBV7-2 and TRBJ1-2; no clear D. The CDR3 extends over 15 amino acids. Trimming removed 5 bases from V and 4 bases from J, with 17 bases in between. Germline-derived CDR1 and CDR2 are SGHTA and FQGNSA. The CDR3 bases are TGTGCCAGCAGCATAGGAGACATACAGATCTATGGCTACACCTTC. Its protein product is CASSIGDIQIYGYTF.

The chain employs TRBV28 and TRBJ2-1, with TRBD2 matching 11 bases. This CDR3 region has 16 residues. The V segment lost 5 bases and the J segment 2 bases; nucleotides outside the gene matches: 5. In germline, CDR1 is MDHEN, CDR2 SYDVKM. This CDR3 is CASSPNSGRAYNEQFF. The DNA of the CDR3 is TGTGCCAGCAGTCCAAATAGCGGGAGGGCCTACAATGAGCAGTTCTTC.

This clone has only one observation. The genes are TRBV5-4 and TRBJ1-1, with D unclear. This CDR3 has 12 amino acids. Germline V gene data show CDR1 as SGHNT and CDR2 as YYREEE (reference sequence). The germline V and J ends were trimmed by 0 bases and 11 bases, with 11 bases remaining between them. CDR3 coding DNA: TGTGCCAGCAGCTTGGTGCCGGGAGAGGCTTTCTTT. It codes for CASSLVPGEAFF.

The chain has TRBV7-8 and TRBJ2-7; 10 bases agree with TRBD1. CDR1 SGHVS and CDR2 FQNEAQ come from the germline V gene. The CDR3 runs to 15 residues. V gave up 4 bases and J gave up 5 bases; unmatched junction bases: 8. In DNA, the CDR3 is TGTGCCAGCAGCTCGCCGACAGGGGGCAGACACGAGCAGTACTTC. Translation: CASSSPTGGRHEQYF.

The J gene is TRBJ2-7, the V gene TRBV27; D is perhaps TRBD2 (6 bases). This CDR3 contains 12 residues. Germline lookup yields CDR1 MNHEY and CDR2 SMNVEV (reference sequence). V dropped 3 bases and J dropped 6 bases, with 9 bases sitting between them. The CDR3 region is CASSFWGGEQYF. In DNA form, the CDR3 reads TGTGCCAGCAGTTTTTGGGGAGGCGAGCAGTACTTC.

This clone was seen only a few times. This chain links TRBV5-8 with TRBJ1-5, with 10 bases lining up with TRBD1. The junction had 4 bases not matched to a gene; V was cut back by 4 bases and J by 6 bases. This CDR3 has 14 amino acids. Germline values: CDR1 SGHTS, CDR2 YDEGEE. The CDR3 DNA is TGTGCCAGCAGCGTGGGGGACAGGGGTCAGCCCCAGCATTTT. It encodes CASSVGDRGQPQHF.

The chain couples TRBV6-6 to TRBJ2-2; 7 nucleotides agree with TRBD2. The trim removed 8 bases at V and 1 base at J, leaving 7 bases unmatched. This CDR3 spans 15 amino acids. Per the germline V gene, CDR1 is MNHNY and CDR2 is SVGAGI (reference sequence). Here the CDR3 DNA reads TGTGCCAGCTCCATAGCGGGCGAGAACACCGGGGAGCTGTTTTTT. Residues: CASSIAGENTGELFF.

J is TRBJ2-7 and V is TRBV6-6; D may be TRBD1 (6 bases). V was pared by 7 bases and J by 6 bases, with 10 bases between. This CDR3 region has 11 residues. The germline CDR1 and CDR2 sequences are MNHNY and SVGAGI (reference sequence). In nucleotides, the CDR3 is TGTGCCAGCACCCAACAGGGCGAGCAGTACTTC. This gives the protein CASTQQGEQYF.

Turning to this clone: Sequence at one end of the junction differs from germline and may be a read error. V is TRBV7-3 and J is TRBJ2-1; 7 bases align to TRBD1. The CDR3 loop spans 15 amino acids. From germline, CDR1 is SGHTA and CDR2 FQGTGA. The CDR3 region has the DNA TGTGCCAGCAGCTTCTTGGGACAGTCCTTCAATGAGCAGTTCTTC. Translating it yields CASSFLGQSFNEQFF. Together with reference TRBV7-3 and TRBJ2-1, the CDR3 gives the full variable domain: GAGVSQTPSNKVTEKGKYVELRCDPISGHTALYWYRQSLGQGPEFLIYFQGTGAADDSGLPNDRFFAVRPEGSVSTLKIQRTERGDSAVYLCASSFLGQSFNEQFFGPGTRLTVL.

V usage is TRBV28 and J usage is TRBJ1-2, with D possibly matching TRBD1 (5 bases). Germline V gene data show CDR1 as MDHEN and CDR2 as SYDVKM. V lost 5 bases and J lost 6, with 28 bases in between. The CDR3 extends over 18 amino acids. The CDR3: CASSLNGGRGRVPHGYTF. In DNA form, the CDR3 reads TGTGCCAGCAGTCTCAACGGGGGGAGGGGTCGGGTCCCCCATGGCTACACCTTC.

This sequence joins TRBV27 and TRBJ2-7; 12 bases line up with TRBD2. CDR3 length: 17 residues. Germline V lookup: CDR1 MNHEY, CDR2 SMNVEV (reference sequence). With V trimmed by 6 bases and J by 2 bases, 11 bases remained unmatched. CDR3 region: CASSHPWTSGNTYEQYF. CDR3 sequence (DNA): TGTGCCAGCAGCCACCCTTGGACTAGCGGGAACACCTACGAGCAGTACTTC.

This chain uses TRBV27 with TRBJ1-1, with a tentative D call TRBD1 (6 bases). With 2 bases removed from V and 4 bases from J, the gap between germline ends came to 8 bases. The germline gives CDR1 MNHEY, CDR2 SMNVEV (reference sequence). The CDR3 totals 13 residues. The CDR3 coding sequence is TGTGCCAGCAGTTTAGTACAGGGCACTGAAGCTTTCTTT. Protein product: CASSLVQGTEAFF.

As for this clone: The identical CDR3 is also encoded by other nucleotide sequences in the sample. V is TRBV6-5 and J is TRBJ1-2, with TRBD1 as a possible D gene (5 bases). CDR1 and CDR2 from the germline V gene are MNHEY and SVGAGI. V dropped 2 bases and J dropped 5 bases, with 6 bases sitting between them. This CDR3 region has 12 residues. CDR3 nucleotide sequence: TGTGCCAGCAGTTACCGGGGGTATGGCTACACCTTC. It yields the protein CASSYRGYGYTF.

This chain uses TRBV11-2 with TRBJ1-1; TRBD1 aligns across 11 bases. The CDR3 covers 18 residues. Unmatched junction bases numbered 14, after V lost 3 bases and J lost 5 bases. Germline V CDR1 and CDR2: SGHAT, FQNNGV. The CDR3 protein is CASSFHLGQGASQTEAFF. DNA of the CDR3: TGTGCCAGCAGCTTCCACCTCGGACAGGGGGCTTCCCAAACTGAAGCTTTCTTT.

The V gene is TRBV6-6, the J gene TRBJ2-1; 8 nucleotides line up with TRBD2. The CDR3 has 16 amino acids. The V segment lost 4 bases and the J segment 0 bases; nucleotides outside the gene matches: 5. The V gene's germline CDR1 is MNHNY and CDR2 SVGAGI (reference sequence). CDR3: CASSSHTSGSYNEQFF. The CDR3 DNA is TGTGCCAGCAGTTCCCATACTAGCGGCTCCTACAATGAGCAGTTCTTC.

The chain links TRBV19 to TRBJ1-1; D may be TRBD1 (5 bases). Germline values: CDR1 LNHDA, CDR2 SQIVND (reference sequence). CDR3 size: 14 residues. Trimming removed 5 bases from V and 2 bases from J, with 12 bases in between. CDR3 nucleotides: TGTGCCAGTAGTCCGCGACAGATAAACACTGAAGCTTTCTTT. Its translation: CASSPRQINTEAFF.